The T cell receptor (beta chain) described here comes from a study of cytotoxic CD8 clonotypes in ibrutinib-treated CLL. TCRdb's table, derived via immunoSEQ multiplex PCR, lists solely in-frame clones and lacks some. The table shows under 300,000 clones, with around 69% occurring only once. The CDR3 loop spans 16 amino acids. V lost 4 bases and J lost 0; bases outside the gene matches: 4. The germline gives CDR1 LGHNA, CDR2 YNFKEQ. The sample here was PBMCs, taken at disease progression, from a patient treated with ibrutinib. V usage is TRBV4-2 and J usage is TRBJ2-3; 10 bases fit TRBD2. The receptor was isolated from a human donor with chronic lymphocytic leukemia. The CDR3 protein is CASSPRLAGSTDTQYF. For the CDR3, the DNA is TGTGCCAGCAGCCCTCGACTAGCGGGTAGCACAGATACGCAGTATTTT.